The 15 T cell receptor beta chains listed next were all sequenced from one sample in a study of shared clonotypes between healthy human individuals. Some clones are missing from TCRdb's copy, which holds only in-frame ones; the method was immunoSEQ multiplex PCR. Seen here are roughly 2,000,000 clones, about 95% observed once, and the top ten hold approximately 1%. The naive CD8 population came from CD45RO-negative cells selected for CCR7, without terminally differentiated effector memory CD45RA+ cells. The sequencing sample was made of naive CD8+ T cells sorted from blood. These receptor sequences come from a man aged 18 to 30 in good health.

The chain employs TRBV30 and TRBJ1-5; 7 bases are a match to TRBD1. Germline CDR1 reads GTSNPN; CDR2 reads SVGIG (reference sequence). CDR3 length: 15 residues. The V and J ends lost 1 base and 6 bases, in that order; junction bases with no gene match: 9. CDR3 sequence reads: CAWSEEGGLGQPQHF. CDR3 nucleotide sequence: TGTGCCTGGAGTGAGGAAGGGGGCCTAGGTCAGCCCCAGCATTTT.

This chain links TRBV30 with TRBJ2-7; D is possibly TRBD2 (5 bases). Between the trimmed V and J ends, which lost 4 bases and 0 bases, there was a span of 7 bases. Germline-derived CDR1 and CDR2 are GTSNPN and SVGIG (reference sequence). The CDR3 has 12 amino acids. CDR3: CAWMGSSYEQYF. The CDR3, as DNA: TGTGCCTGGATGGGGAGCTCCTACGAGCAGTACTTC.

This chain connects TRBV4-1 to TRBJ2-2; D might be TRBD2 (5 bases). The CDR3 runs to 14 residues. Germline CDR1 MGHRA, CDR2 YSYEKL. The V and J ends lost 1 base and 4 bases respectively, with 7 bases between them. The CDR3 sequence: CASSQGEFTGELFF. CDR3 in DNA: TGCGCCAGCAGCCAAGGGGAGTTCACCGGGGAGCTGTTTTTT.

The chain links TRBV5-5 to TRBJ2-3; 9 bases agree with TRBD1. The CDR3 covers 14 residues. Trimming removed 3 bases from V and 6 bases from J; junction bases left unmatched: 5. Germline V gives CDR1 SGHKS, CDR2 YYEKEE (reference sequence). CDR3 amino acids: CASSWDREADTQYF. Here the CDR3 DNA reads TGTGCCAGCAGCTGGGACAGGGAGGCGGATACGCAGTATTTT.

The V gene is TRBV4-1, the J gene TRBJ2-7; D remains ambiguous. Germline-derived CDR1 and CDR2 are MGHRA and YSYEKL. CDR3 length: 17 residues. V was pared by 3 bases and J by 4 bases, with 22 bases between. CDR3 coding DNA: TGCGCCAGCAGCCAGGCCCTACCCCTAGAGCCCCTTTACGAGCAGTACTTC. This translates into CASSQALPLEPLYEQYF.

The chain couples TRBV29-1 to TRBJ2-3; 11 nucleotides match TRBD1. From germline, CDR1 is SQVTM and CDR2 ANQGSEA. V lost 5 bases to trimming and J lost 4 bases; unmatched junction nucleotides: 5. The CDR3 has 14 residues. The CDR3 protein is CSVPRTGGPDTQYF. The CDR3 bases are TGCAGCGTTCCCAGGACAGGGGGCCCAGATACGCAGTATTTT.

This chain links TRBV13 with TRBJ2-1; D is perhaps TRBD2 (5 bases). Per the germline V gene, CDR1 is PRHDT and CDR2 is FYEKMQ (reference sequence). The CDR3 loop spans 12 amino acids. V gave up 5 bases and J gave up 9 bases, with 11 bases separating them. The CDR3 sequence is CASSIGVTEQFF. In DNA form, the CDR3 reads TGTGCCAGCAGCATCGGGGTTACTGAGCAGTTCTTC.

The chain employs TRBV5-5 and TRBJ1-1, with unresolved D. The germline V and J ends were trimmed by 1 base and 6 bases, with 10 bases remaining between them. Germline V gives CDR1 SGHKS, CDR2 YYEKEE (reference sequence). This CDR3 is 13 amino acids long. The CDR3 nucleotides are TGTGCCAGCAGCTTGATACCCGTCCCTGAAGCTTTCTTT. Its translation: CASSLIPVPEAFF.

V is TRBV5-6 and J is TRBJ1-6; 10 bases fit TRBD1. This CDR3 has 16 residues. V lost 3 bases and J lost 8; bases outside the gene matches: 8. The germline CDR1 and CDR2 sequences are SGHDT and YYEEEE. CDR3 loop: CASSYLRDRGYSPLHF. The CDR3 nucleotides are TGTGCCAGCAGCTATCTTCGGGACAGGGGTTATTCACCCCTCCACTTT.

This sequence joins TRBV30 and TRBJ2-1; D is unclear. The CDR3 has 11 residues. Trimming took 7 bases from V and 9 from J, leaving 13 bases between them. Germline CDR1 GTSNPN, CDR2 SVGIG (reference sequence). DNA of the CDR3: TGTGCCTACCGAGCCCCCCCTGAGCAGTTCTTC. As protein: CAYRAPPEQFF.

As to this clone: The sample contains more than one DNA sequence encoding this CDR3. This sequence joins TRBV7-9 and TRBJ2-7; perhaps D is TRBD1 or TRBD2 (5 bases each). CDR1 and CDR2 from the germline V gene are SEHNR and FQNEAQ (reference sequence). The V end was cut by 5 bases, the J end by 2 bases, with 10 bases between. This CDR3 has 13 amino acids. CDR3 amino acids: CASSLRGPYEQYF. Here the CDR3 DNA reads TGTGCCAGCAGCCTCCGGGGACCCTACGAGCAGTACTTC.

The J gene is TRBJ2-7, the V gene TRBV11-2, with 7 nucleotides matching TRBD2. V was clipped by 5 bases and J by 4 bases; unmatched bases: 5. This CDR3 comprises 13 residues. The V gene's germline CDR1 is SGHAT and CDR2 FQNNGV. The CDR3 DNA reads as TGTGCCAGCAGCCCAGCGGGGAGATACGAGCAGTACTTC. It encodes CASSPAGRYEQYF.

The rearrangement joins TRBV29-1 to TRBJ2-3, with 7 bases fitting TRBD2. The V and J ends lost 3 bases and 0 bases, in that order; junction bases with no gene match: 12. There are 17 residues in the CDR3. Germline V gene sequence: CDR1 SQVTM, CDR2 ANQGSEA. The chain's CDR3 is CSVEPGLRFSSTDTQYF. The CDR3 region has the DNA TGCAGCGTTGAGCCGGGACTACGATTTTCAAGCACAGATACGCAGTATTTT.

The chain uses TRBV27 and TRBJ2-5, with 9 bases aligning to TRBD2. V trimming: 5 bases; J trimming: 1 base; junction bases outside the gene matches: 5. Germline CDR1 and CDR2: MNHEY and SMNVEV (reference sequence). This CDR3 spans 15 amino acids. CDR3 sequence reads: CASSTIAGAQETQYF. CDR3 in DNA: TGTGCCAGCAGTACCATAGCGGGGGCCCAAGAGACCCAGTACTTC.

The chain's CDR3 is CASSEKQGYLRANEKLFF. The CDR3 DNA follows: TGTGCCAGCAGTGAAAAACAGGGCTACCTTAGGGCTAATGAAAAACTGTTTTTT. This sequence joins TRBV6-1 and TRBJ1-4; weak D call: TRBD1 (6 bases). Trimming cost V 2 bases and J 3 bases, with 19 bases left between them. The germline CDR1 and CDR2 sequences are MNHNS and SASEGT. There are 18 residues in the CDR3.